This T cell receptor beta chain was captured in a study of blood T cell repertoires in COVID-19 (dated by TCRdb to 2020 to 2021). Context from the whole study: Samples covering the acute and convalescent phases of COVID-19 were provided by collaborators in the United States, Italy and Spain. The dataset comprised deeply sampled blood TCRbeta repertoires from subjects exposed to, actively infected with, or recovered from COVID-19. The samples were drawn from two sources: the first 160 participants of the ongoing ImmuneRACE study, and 950 to 1,500 subjects contributed by 6 global collaborators. HLA class I and class II types, where available, came from metadata supplied by the sample provider rather than from assay-based typing. Sample metadata almost always included a de-identified subject ID, COVID-19 status, age in years and sex. The repertoires were released in a freely available public database intended as a resource for research on the immune response to SARS-CoV-2. The prospective study material was composed of cDNA or gDNA derived from T cells, B-cell-depleted T cells, or PBMCs.

The CDR3, from cysteine to phenylalanine, totals 15 residues. The retained sequence is limited to the CDR3, 45 bases, with the frame set at the first base. V lost 3 bases and J lost 5 bases; the stretch between them is 14 bases long. The germline V gene encodes CDR1 SEHNR and CDR2 FQNEAQ (reference sequence). General findings and caveats noted by the study authors: The amount of clinical and demographic metadata varied by source and participant and was provided uncurated.

Each collaborating institution followed its own protocols to collect whole blood in K2EDTA tubes. For TCRbeta analysis, collaborators shipped samples in one of three forms: frozen whole blood, isolated PBMCs, or DNA extracted from either of those sample types. Remarks on this clone: It lacks a known antigen. No base quality information exists; no much larger clone differs at one position.

TCRbeta CDR3 regions were amplified from genomic DNA using the immunoSEQ Assay, a bias-controlled multiplex PCR. The paper's processing steps were these. The number of nucleated cells in each sample was estimated from the amplification of reference gene primers within the assay. To quantify the absolute abundance of each unique TCRbeta CDR3 rearrangement, sequence reads were collapsed and filtered. Productive Simpson clonality was computed per sample as the square root of Simpson's diversity index over productive rearrangements. TCRdb holds this immuneACCESS table with in-frame rearrangements only. Some clones are missing; in checked studies, unresolved V genes explain under half, and the rest has no known cause. That table is the source of V, J and clone size, and D and trimming were worked out from the DNA. A total of about 130,000 clones appear in this sample, around 86% of them only once. Less than 8.5% of the sample is taken by the ten largest.

The material sequenced was peripheral blood. The receptor chain draws on TRBV7-9 and TRBJ2-1, and possibly TRBD1, on 5 matching bases. The receptor's source is an older man with active or convalescent COVID-19. CDR3 loop: CASSFLRGRHNEQFF. Here is the DNA: TGTGCCAGCAGCTTCTTAAGGGGAAGGCACAATGAGCAGTTCTTC.